These 15 T cell receptor beta chains share one sample of origin, sequenced in a study of shared clonotypes between healthy human individuals. TCRdb's table, derived via immunoSEQ multiplex PCR, lists solely in-frame clones and lacks some. This table has more than 450,000 clones, about four fifths appearing once. Material: PBMCs. These TCRs come from a woman aged 40 to 49 in good health. Some clones in this sample may be carry-over from other donors' samples.

This rearrangement joins TRBV7-8 to TRBJ2-1; 9 nucleotides line up with TRBD1. Germline CDR1 and CDR2: SGHVS and FQNEAQ. V was pared by 1 base and J by 6 bases, with 13 bases of the junction left unmatched. The CDR3 contains 18 residues. The CDR3 nucleotides are TGTGCCAGCAGCTTAGGCAGGAAGAGGGACAGGGAGACCAATGAGCAGTTCTTC. Translation: CASSLGRKRDRETNEQFF.

This clone was seen just once. The chain links TRBV11-2 to TRBJ2-5, with 13 bases that match TRBD2. Germline loops: CDR1 SGHAT, CDR2 FQNNGV. The CDR3 has 14 residues. Trimming removed 5 bases from V and 5 bases from J; junction bases left unmatched: 2. The CDR3 sequence is CASSAGLAGETQYF. For the CDR3, the DNA is TGTGCCAGCAGCGCGGGACTAGCGGGGGAGACCCAGTACTTC.

The genes are TRBV6-1 and TRBJ2-5; TRBD2 matches 8 bases. The CDR3 contains 13 residues. CDR1 and CDR2 (germline): MNHNS, SASEGT. With V trimmed by 6 bases and J by 3 bases, 3 bases remained unmatched. The CDR3: CASRKAGEETQYF. The CDR3 DNA reads as TGTGCCAGCAGAAAAGCGGGAGAAGAGACCCAGTACTTC.

The V gene is TRBV7-2, the J gene TRBJ2-1; TRBD2 matches at 7 bases. Germline lookup yields CDR1 SGHTA and CDR2 FQGNSA. This CDR3 is built from 15 residues. After removal of 3 bases from V and 0 bases from J, the junction contained 2 bases not matched to a gene. In nucleotides, the CDR3 is TGTGCCAGCAGCTTGGGGGGGGTCTCCTACAATGAGCAGTTCTTC. Encoded protein: CASSLGGVSYNEQFF.

The chain employs TRBV15 and TRBJ2-1; 10 bases are a match to TRBD1. V was pared by 4 bases and J by 4 bases, with 4 bases of the junction left unmatched. CDR1 and CDR2 (germline): LNHNV, YYDKDF (reference sequence). This CDR3 is built from 15 residues. The DNA for the CDR3 is TGTGCCACCAGCAAAGGACAGGGGGATTACAATGAGCAGTTCTTC. It is translated as CATSKGQGDYNEQFF.

The rearrangement links TRBV10-3 to TRBJ2-7; 7 bases match TRBD1. The ends lost 5 bases at V and 3 bases at J; junction bases unmatched: 4. This CDR3 contains 13 residues. Germline loops: CDR1 ENHRY, CDR2 SYGVKD. The CDR3 nucleotides are TGTGCCATCAGTCGGGACAGCGACTACGAGCAGTACTTC. Translating it yields CAISRDSDYEQYF.

The chain carries TRBV27 and TRBJ2-7; D is uncertain. Trimming took 3 bases from V and 5 from J, leaving 20 bases between them. This CDR3 is 16 amino acids long. The germline gives CDR1 MNHEY, CDR2 SMNVEV (reference sequence). The chain's CDR3 is CASSFSSTDSFHEQYF. The CDR3 DNA reads as TGTGCCAGCAGTTTTAGTTCCACCGACTCCTTCCACGAGCAGTACTTC.

V is TRBV7-9 and J is TRBJ2-7; D is perhaps TRBD1 (6 bases). Germline assignment: CDR1 SEHNR and CDR2 FQNEAQ (reference sequence). This CDR3 contains 13 residues. Deletions cut 5 bases from V and 1 base from J, with 9 bases between. This chain's CDR3 is CASSPTGSYEQYF. CDR3 DNA: TGTGCCAGCAGCCCAACAGGGTCCTACGAGCAGTACTTC. Full variable domain (rest looked up from reference TRBV7-9 and TRBJ2-7): DTGVSQNPRHKITKRGQNVTFRCDPISEHNRLYWYRQTLGQGPEFLTYFQNEAQLEKSRLLSDRFSAERPKGSFSTLEIQRTEQGDSAMYLCASSPTGSYEQYFGPGTRLTVT.

This chain connects TRBV4-1 to TRBJ2-1, with no clear D. CDR1 is MGHRA, CDR2 YSYEKL, per germline. Trimming shortened V by 5 bases and J by 9 bases, and 14 bases separated the two germline ends. This CDR3 has 13 amino acids. The CDR3 DNA follows: TGCGCCAGCAGCTCCTTCTACTGGACTGAGCAGTTCTTC. Its protein is CASSSFYWTEQFF.

V and J are TRBV28 and TRBJ2-7, with D unresolved. Germline values: CDR1 MDHEN, CDR2 SYDVKM. CDR3 length: 13 residues. V dropped 5 bases and J dropped 4 bases, with 12 bases sitting between them. The CDR3 nucleotides read TGTGCCAGCAGTCCGCAGCCTCTGTACGAGCAGTACTTC. It is translated as CASSPQPLYEQYF.

This clone turned up a few times. V and J are TRBV28 and TRBJ2-4; 8 bases map to TRBD2. CDR3 length equals 13 residues. Trimming removed 6 bases from V and 8 bases from J; junction bases left unmatched: 6. Germline CDR1 and CDR2: MDHEN and SYDVKM. CDR3 nucleotide sequence: TGTGCCAGCAGACGGGGACTAGTTGACATTCAGTACTTC. The encoded protein is CASRRGLVDIQYF.

This clone was seen a single time. The rearrangement uses TRBV6-1 and TRBJ1-3; no reliable D call. Germline V gene data show CDR1 as MNHNS and CDR2 as SASEGT. This CDR3 has 12 amino acids. V dropped 4 bases and J dropped 2 bases, with 3 bases sitting between them. The CDR3 DNA reads TGTGCCAGCAGTGCACCTGGAAACACCATATATTTT. Residues: CASSAPGNTIYF.

By its share, this clone is hyperexpanded (1% or more). Other DNA sequences in the same sample also yield this CDR3. This chain uses TRBV7-8 with TRBJ2-7, with D uncertain. V was pared by 6 bases and J by 2 bases, with 17 bases between. The germline V gene encodes CDR1 SGHVS and CDR2 FQNEAQ. The CDR3 spans 15 residues. CDR3 DNA sequence: TGTGCCAGCAGTTTCCTCCGCTACTCACCCTACGAGCAGTACTTC. It specifies CASSFLRYSPYEQYF. The variable domain in full, with the rest retrieved from reference TRBV7-8 and TRBJ2-7, is GAGVSQSPRYKVAKRGQDVALRCDPISGHVSLFWYQQALGQGPEFLTYFQNEAQLDKSGLPSDRFFAERPEGSVSTLKIQRTQQEDSAVYLCASSFLRYSPYEQYFGPGTRLTVT.

The count of this clone is one. V gene TRBV7-8 combines with J gene TRBJ2-1, with D maybe TRBD2 (6 bases). V lost 5 bases to trimming and J lost 10 bases, with 18 bases between them. The CDR3 is 14 residues long. The germline gives CDR1 SGHVS, CDR2 FQNEAQ. The CDR3 loop is CASSPSSSAQEQFF. DNA of the CDR3: TGTGCCAGCAGCCCCTCCTCTAGCGCCCAGGAGCAGTTCTTC. Full variable domain (remainder filled in from reference TRBV7-8 and TRBJ2-1): GAGVSQSPRYKVAKRGQDVALRCDPISGHVSLFWYQQALGQGPEFLTYFQNEAQLDKSGLPSDRFFAERPEGSVSTLKIQRTQQEDSAVYLCASSPSSSAQEQFFGPGTRLTVL.

This clone was counted between two and nine times. CDR3 amino acids: CASSEPPWGGLYSNQPQHF. Here the CDR3 DNA reads TGTGCCAGCAGTGAACCGCCTTGGGGGGGCCTCTATAGCAATCAGCCCCAGCATTTT. The chain employs TRBV6-1 and TRBJ1-5, with D possibly TRBD1 on 6 matching bases. V dropped 2 bases and J dropped 0 bases, with 20 bases sitting between them. The CDR3 is 19 amino acids. From germline, CDR1 is MNHNS and CDR2 SASEGT.